Listed here are 10 T cell receptor beta chains from one sample, sequenced in a study of technical replicates of blood from a few donors. Sequenced by immunoSEQ multiplex PCR; TCRdb stores in-frame clones only, minus some. The profile shows tens of thousands of clones, roughly 98% of them singletons. Material for sequencing was T cells isolated from PBMCs. The receptors stem from a human donor in good health.

V is TRBV6-5 and J is TRBJ1-4; D not resolved. The CDR3 contains 14 residues. The germline CDR1 and CDR2 sequences are MNHEY and SVGAGI. Trimming stripped 2 bases from V and 0 bases from J, with 4 bases between. The chain's CDR3 is CASSYQATNEKLFF. CDR3 DNA: TGTGCCAGCAGTTACCAGGCAACTAATGAAAAACTGTTTTTT.

This rearrangement joins TRBV6-6 to TRBJ2-3, with a weak D call TRBD1 (5 bases). V was cut by 8 bases and J by 0 bases, with 15 bases left in between. The CDR3 totals 15 residues. CDR1 is MNHNY, CDR2 SVGAGI, per germline (reference sequence). Written as DNA, the CDR3 is TGTGCCAGCCGCCTCTGGACATGGAGCACAGATACGCAGTATTTT. This gives the protein CASRLWTWSTDTQYF.

The chain is built from TRBV2 and TRBJ2-7, with 9 positions matching TRBD1. The CDR3 runs to 13 residues. Losses at the gene ends were 8 bases for V and 6 bases for J; bases not matched to a gene: 8. Germline V gene lookup returns CDR1 SNHLY and CDR2 FYNNEI. In nucleotides, the CDR3 is TGTGCCAGCGCGGGACAGGGTCTTCCCGAGCAGTACTTC. It is translated as CASAGQGLPEQYF. The complete variable domain, with remaining parts taken from reference TRBV2 and TRBJ2-7, reads EPEVTQTPSHQVTQMGQEVILRCVPISNHLYFYWYRQILGQKVEFLVSFYNNEISEKSEIFDDQFSVERPDGSNFTLKIRSTKLEDSAMYFCASAGQGLPEQYFGPGTRLTVT.

The chain combines TRBV7-9 with TRBJ1-1; 10 nucleotides agree with TRBD1. CDR3 size: 14 residues. CDR1 is SEHNR, CDR2 FQNEAQ, per germline (reference sequence). V trimming: 7 bases; J trimming: 1 base; junction bases outside the gene matches: 3. The DNA of the CDR3 is TGTGCCAGCACATGGGACAGGGGGAACACTGAAGCTTTCTTT. Residues: CASTWDRGNTEAFF.

The chain has TRBV29-1 and TRBJ1-2; 7 bases align to TRBD1. This CDR3 is built from 12 residues. The V gene's germline CDR1 is SQVTM and CDR2 ANQGSEA. J lost 6 bases, V lost 4 bases, and 5 bases had no gene match. The CDR3 DNA reads as TGCAGCGTTGCGGACAGGAACAATGGCTACACCTTC. It is translated as CSVADRNNGYTF.

V and J are TRBV28 and TRBJ2-5; a weak D match, TRBD2 (6 bases). CDR1 and CDR2 (germline): MDHEN, SYDVKM. Trimming cost V 3 bases and J 1 base, with 12 bases left between them. The CDR3 consists of 15 residues. This CDR3 reads CASSLGGRLQETQYF. The CDR3 bases are TGTGCCAGCAGTTTGGGTGGGAGGCTCCAAGAGACCCAGTACTTC.

This chain joins TRBV19 and TRBJ2-7; the D gene is possibly TRBD1 (6 bases). CDR3 size: 13 residues. Per the germline V gene, CDR1 is LNHDA and CDR2 is SQIVND (reference sequence). Trimming removed 3 bases at V and 3 bases at J, with 9 bases between. CDR3 DNA sequence: TGTGCCAGTAGTATGACAGGTTACTACGAGCAGTACTTC. It specifies CASSMTGYYEQYF.

The rearrangement joins TRBV5-1 to TRBJ1-2; D unclear. The CDR3 consists of 14 residues. Trimming shortened V by 0 bases and J by 5 bases, and 11 bases separated the two germline ends. The V gene's germline CDR1 is SGHRS and CDR2 YFSETQ. CDR3 loop: CASSLEAPRYGYTF. As DNA, the CDR3 is TGCGCCAGCAGCTTGGAGGCACCCAGGTATGGCTACACCTTC.

The chain joins TRBV4-1 to TRBJ1-2; 7 positions match TRBD1. The CDR3 extends over 15 amino acids. The ends lost 1 base at V and 6 bases at J; junction bases unmatched: 8. Germline V gives CDR1 MGHRA, CDR2 YSYEKL. CDR3: CASSQGLTGINGYTF. CDR3 in DNA: TGCGCCAGCAGCCAAGGTCTGACAGGGATAAATGGCTACACCTTC.

The chain links TRBV5-6 to TRBJ2-5; 9 nucleotides match TRBD1. This CDR3 spans 15 amino acids. CDR1 is SGHDT and CDR2 is YYEEEE in the germline V gene. Trimming cost V 0 bases and J 5 bases; bases outside gene matches: 5. This CDR3 is CASSLVTGGWETQYF. The CDR3 DNA sequence: TGTGCCAGCAGCTTGGTCACAGGGGGCTGGGAGACCCAGTACTTC.